The 13 T cell receptor beta chains below were found in one sample sequenced in a study of CD8+CD57+ T cells in acquired aplastic anemia (dated 2018 in TCRdb). The patients picked for sequencing were ones in whom flow cytometry had shown an expansion of CD8+CD57+ cells. This sample was sequenced with an Illumina HiSeq 2000. TCR beta VDJ combination and CDR3 sequence profiling used genomic DNA as the template. Clones were called with MiXCR by TCRdb after fastp trimmed the public reads at Q25, and only in-frame beta chains were retained. When rows share a CDR3 protein, they turn into one entry using the most common DNA and genes. Counted in this sample were approximately 150,000 distinct CDR3 sequences; roughly half of them appeared once. The ten largest make up 3.2% of the sample. The sequenced sample was sorted CD4+, CD8+, or CD8+CD57+ T cells (not recorded which) from PBMCs. Receptors originate from a human donor with aplastic anemia.

This rearrangement joins TRBV10-3 to TRBJ2-7; D is possibly TRBD2 (6 bases). The germline V and J ends were trimmed by 6 bases and 6 bases, with 18 bases remaining between them. In germline, CDR1 is ENHRY, CDR2 SYGVKD. CDR3 length equals 14 residues. The CDR3 spells CAISEPITSSEQYV. The CDR3 coding sequence is TGTGCCATCAGCGAACCTATTACTAGCAGCGAGCAGTACGTC.

This clonotype was found many times. This chain connects TRBV7-2 to TRBJ1-2; TRBD1 is a possible D gene (5 bases). This CDR3 spans 14 amino acids. Trimming took off 5 bases at V and 4 bases at J, with 14 bases between the two ends. CDR1 is SGHTA, CDR2 FQGNSA, per germline. The CDR3 here is CASSHRDGPYGYTF. CDR3 DNA: TGTGCCAGCAGCCATAGGGACGGCCCCTATGGCTACACCTTC.

Ten or more counts support this clonotype. This rearrangement joins TRBV7-9 to TRBJ2-1; 8 nucleotides align to TRBD2. The CDR3 totals 13 residues. Germline-derived CDR1 and CDR2 are SEHNR and FQNEAQ (reference sequence). Unmatched junction bases numbered 0, after V lost 1 base and J lost 7 bases. The CDR3 loop is CASSLGLANEQFF. The CDR3 nucleotides are TGTGCCAGCAGCTTAGGACTAGCGAATGAGCAGTTCTTC.

This clonotype was observed at least ten times. The chain is built from TRBV5-1 and TRBJ2-2; no clear D. CDR3 size: 15 residues. The V gene lost 2 bases and the J gene lost 5 bases, with 13 bases spanning the gap. The germline gives CDR1 SGHRS, CDR2 YFSETQ. DNA for the CDR3: TGCGCCAGCAGCTTTTCGGGCGACCGGACCGGGGAGCTGTTTTTT. Encoded protein: CASSFSGDRTGELFF.

This clonotype was seen a handful of times. J is TRBJ1-3 and V is TRBV4-2; D is undetermined. Germline CDR1 LGHNA, CDR2 YNFKEQ. The CDR3 contains 17 residues. V dropped 1 base and J dropped 4 bases, with 17 bases sitting between them. The CDR3 protein is CASSQGPGSSGGNTIYF. Here the CDR3 DNA reads TGTGCCAGCAGCCAAGGGCCGGGCTCTAGTGGAGGAAACACCATATATTTT.

This clonotype has a single count. Given a much more abundant clone one base away, this may be a read error. CDR3 nucleotides: TGTGCCAGCAGTCTTTCGGGACTGGACACTGAAGCTTTCTTT. It codes for CASSLSGLDTEAFF. The chain links TRBV10-3 to TRBJ1-1; D is perhaps TRBD1 (5 bases). This CDR3 has 14 residues. Germline V gives CDR1 ENHRY, CDR2 SYGVKD.

J is TRBJ1-5 and V is TRBV25-1; the D gene is possibly TRBD1 (5 bases). CDR3 size: 15 residues. Germline assignment: CDR1 MGHDK and CDR2 SYGVNS. Written as DNA, the CDR3 is TGTGCTATCCGGGGCGCAGTTGATAGCAATCAGCCCCAGCATTTT. Amino acids: CAIRGAVDSNQPQHF.

The chain is built from TRBV2 and TRBJ2-1; D is unresolved. CDR1 is SNHLY and CDR2 is FYNNEI in the germline V gene. The ends were cut back, 1 base at V and 0 bases at J, with 7 bases in the middle. The CDR3 has 15 amino acids. CDR3 in amino acids: CASSEEGVSYNEQFF. In nucleotides, the CDR3 is TGTGCCAGCAGTGAAGAGGGTGTCTCCTACAATGAGCAGTTCTTC.

This rearrangement joins TRBV24-1 to TRBJ2-5; 7 bases are a match to TRBD1. Germline assignment: CDR1 KGHDR and CDR2 SFDVKD. Trimming took 3 bases from V and 5 from J; bases not matched to a gene: 5. The CDR3 has 14 residues. CDR3 sequence: CATSDPGGRETQYF. The CDR3, as DNA: TGTGCCACCAGTGATCCAGGGGGACGGGAGACCCAGTACTTC.

V gene TRBV7-8 combines with J gene TRBJ1-1; 7 positions match TRBD1. The V segment lost 6 bases and the J segment 6 bases; nucleotides outside the gene matches: 7. The CDR3 totals 13 residues. Looked up from germline, CDR1 is SGHVS and CDR2 is FQNEAQ. The CDR3 nucleotides are TGTGCCAGCAGAAAGGACAGGTATGCTGAAGCTTTCTTT. Its translation is CASRKDRYAEAFF.

Concerning this clonotype itself: This may be a read error, as it is one base from a much larger clone. V gene TRBV19 combines with J gene TRBJ2-2, with 8 bases lining up with TRBD1. This CDR3 spans 17 amino acids. Germline V gene sequence: CDR1 LNHDA, CDR2 SQIVND (reference sequence). The CDR3 DNA reads TGTGCCAGTAGTCAAGGACCCAACAGGGGGTACGTCGGGGCGCTGTTTTTT. It encodes CASSQGPNRGYVGALFF.

In this sample, this clonotype turned up a few times. The V and J genes are TRBV13 and TRBJ2-7, with 11 bases matching TRBD2. From germline, CDR1 is PRHDT and CDR2 FYEKMQ (reference sequence). This CDR3 is 14 amino acids long. V was clipped by 5 bases and J by 7 bases; unmatched bases: 7. CDR3 amino acids: CASSPLAGGQEQYV. As DNA, the CDR3 is TGTGCCAGCAGCCCGCTAGCGGGAGGTCAAGAGCAGTACGTC.

This chain links TRBV2 with TRBJ2-7; 8 bases are a match to TRBD2. The closer fit of TRBJ2-5 to the DNA end suggests the J call may be wrong. Germline-derived CDR1 and CDR2 are SNHLY and FYNNEI. This CDR3 region has 14 residues. Here the CDR3 reads CASRELAGRETQYF. In nucleotides, the CDR3 is TGTGCCAGCAGAGAATTAGCGGGGAGGGAGACCCAGTACTTC.